The rows below give T cell receptor beta chains drawn from one sample of a study of T cell repertoires in cytomegalovirus infection. MiXCR was run by TCRdb on the reads, yielding one entry per CDR3 protein. The sample contains some 120,000 distinct CDR3 sequences, about 9.4% of which appear only once. No antigen has been assigned to these receptors. Input material: PBMCs, sequenced either directly or after in vitro stimulation (not recorded which). These receptors were taken from a human donor in good health (CMV status not recorded). Some clones in this sample may be carry-over from other donors' samples. CDR3s include the opening cysteine and the closing phenylalanine or tryptophan. Fields, in order: CDR3 DNA, CDR3 protein, J gene, D gene, V gene, clone size. The D gene is left open where the match is weak. For some rows the clone size is stated as once, few or many, or as a class when expanded; others skip it.

DNA: TGTGCCAGCAGCTTAGTAGCGGGAGGTACCTACGAGCAGTACTTC
CDR3: CASSLVAGGTYEQYF
J: TRBJ2-7
D: TRBD2
V: TRBV7-2
size: many

DNA: TGTGCCTGGAGTGCAAACAGGGCGCAGACCCAGTACTTC
CDR3: CAWSANRAQTQYF
J: TRBJ2-5
D: -
V: TRBV30
size: many

DNA: TGTGCCAGCAGTTTAGAACGGGACACCCATTTCGGTGGAGACCACTTT
CDR3: CASSLERDTHFGGDHF
J: TRBJ1-6
D: -
V: TRBV28
size: many

DNA: TGTGCCAGCAGCTTAGGGGCCAGCGGTACTTACAATGAGCAGTTCTTC
CDR3: CASSLGASGTYNEQFF
J: TRBJ2-1
D: -
V: TRBV11-3
size: many

DNA: TGTGCCAGCAGTGGGAAGGGGCCCCAGCATTTT
CDR3: CASSGKGPQHF
J: TRBJ1-5
D: -
V: TRBV28
size: few

DNA: TGCGCCAGCAGCTACCCAGACAGGGGAGATAGCAATCAGCCCCAGCATTTT
CDR3: CASSYPDRGDSNQPQHF
J: TRBJ1-5
D: TRBD1
V: TRBV5-1
size: few

DNA: TGTGCCAGCAGGATGAGGGAGCAGGTGGACAATGAGCAGTTCTTC
CDR3: CASRMREQVDNEQFF
J: TRBJ2-1
D: -
V: TRBV28
size: few

DNA: TGTGCCAGCAGCTTAGCGTCCGGGGCTAACTATGGCTACACCTTC
CDR3: CASSLASGANYGYTF
J: TRBJ1-2
D: -
V: TRBV7-6
size: many

DNA: TGTGCCAGTAGTATCTTGGGGGTTCAGGCCAGTCAGCCCCAGCATTTT
CDR3: CASSILGVQASQPQHF
J: TRBJ1-5
D: -
V: TRBV19
size: many

DNA: TGTGCCAGCAGTCCCGGGACCCTATACAATGAGCAGTTCTTC
CDR3: CASSPGTLYNEQFF
J: TRBJ2-1
D: -
V: TRBV6-1
size: many

DNA: TGTGCCAGCGGTGAGGGGGCGGTCGTAGAGACCCAGTACTTC
CDR3: CASGEGAVVETQYF
J: TRBJ2-5
D: TRBD1
V: TRBV12-3/TRBV12-4
size: many

DNA: TGTGCCAGCAGCTCCGGGACAGGGGGGCACACCTTC
CDR3: CASSSGTGGHTF
J: TRBJ1-2
D: TRBD1
V: TRBV6-1
size: -

DNA: TGTGCCAGCAGCCGACAGGTGGGAGGGAACACTGAAGCTTTCTTT
CDR3: CASSRQVGGNTEAFF
J: TRBJ1-1
D: -
V: TRBV7-2
size: many

DNA: TGTGCCAGCAGGAGGACAGTGGCCGAGGAGCTGTTTTTT
CDR3: CASRRTVAEELFF
J: TRBJ2-2
D: -
V: TRBV6-2/TRBV6-3
size: -

DNA: TGTGCCAGCAGTCCTACTAGCGGGAGGGTTAATGAGCAGTTCTTC
CDR3: CASSPTSGRVNEQFF
J: TRBJ2-1
D: TRBD2
V: TRBV7-8
size: many

DNA: TGTGCCAGCAGACAGGGACTAGCGCTACAGCAAGAGACCCAGTACTTC
CDR3: CASRQGLALQQETQYF
J: TRBJ2-5
D: TRBD2
V: TRBV7-8
size: many

DNA: TGTGCCAGCTCACGGGAGACAGGGGTCTACAATGAGCAGTTCTTC
CDR3: CASSRETGVYNEQFF
J: TRBJ2-1
D: TRBD1
V: TRBV18
size: many

DNA: TGTGCCAGCAGCTTAGGGGGGGTCCTTGAGCAGAACACTGAAGCTTTCTTT
CDR3: CASSLGGVLEQNTEAFF
J: TRBJ1-1
D: -
V: TRBV7-8
size: few

DNA: TGTGCCAGTAGTACGCAGACAGGGTATCGGTTCACTGAAGCTTTCTTT
CDR3: CASSTQTGYRFTEAFF
J: TRBJ1-1
D: TRBD1
V: TRBV19
size: -

DNA: TGTGCCACCAGTGACCGCACCACTAGCAATCAGCCCCAGCATTTT
CDR3: CATSDRTTSNQPQHF
J: TRBJ1-5
D: -
V: TRBV24-1
size: many

DNA: TGTGCCAGCAGTGAAGTGGCAGCGGGAGAGCACGAGCAGTACTTC
CDR3: CASSEVAAGEHEQYF
J: TRBJ2-7
D: TRBD2
V: TRBV2
size: -

DNA: TGTGCCAGCAGCTTCAGAGGGAGGGCCCCAGATACGCAGTATTTT
CDR3: CASSFRGRAPDTQYF
J: TRBJ2-3
D: TRBD2
V: TRBV7-6
size: many

DNA: TGTGCCAGCAGCCCTGGACAGGGCGTGGCCAACGTCCTGACTTTC
CDR3: CASSPGQGVANVLTF
J: TRBJ2-6
D: TRBD1
V: TRBV7-2
size: many

DNA: TGTGCCAGCAGTGGGGAGGCCTATGGCTACACCTTC
CDR3: CASSGEAYGYTF
J: TRBJ1-2
D: -
V: TRBV2
size: many

DNA: TGTGCCAGCAGCTTAGAGAACCTAGCGGGGGGGTACAATGAGCAGTTCTTC
CDR3: CASSLENLAGGYNEQFF
J: TRBJ2-1
D: TRBD2
V: TRBV7-9
size: many

DNA: TGCAGTGCAGGGCAGACGACCTCGGTGGCTTTCTTT
CDR3: CSAGQTTSVAFF
J: TRBJ1-1
D: -
V: TRBV20-1
size: -

DNA: TGTGCCAGCAGCCACACTAGTCTCGCCGGGGAGCTGTTTTTT
CDR3: CASSHTSLAGELFF
J: TRBJ2-2
D: -
V: TRBV12-3/TRBV12-4
size: many

DNA: TGCGCCAGCAGCTTGGACGTCTACGAGCAGTACTTC
CDR3: CASSLDVYEQYF
J: TRBJ2-7
D: -
V: TRBV5-1
size: -

DNA: TGCAGTGCTAGAGCTCCGGGACTCGAATACTTCAATGAGCAGTTCTTC
CDR3: CSARAPGLEYFNEQFF
J: TRBJ2-1
D: -
V: TRBV20-1
size: -

DNA: TGTGCCAGCAGTTTGAGTAGCGGATTACCCCTTTGGACAGATACGCAGTATTTT
CDR3: CASSLSSGLPLWTDTQYF
J: TRBJ2-3
D: -
V: TRBV28
size: many

DNA: TGTGCCAGCAGCTTCATGTCTGGGGGCCAAGAGACCCAGTACTTC
CDR3: CASSFMSGGQETQYF
J: TRBJ2-5
D: -
V: TRBV7-2
size: many

DNA: TGTGCCAGCAGCTCCCAGGACAGGGGCAATGAGCAGTTCTTC
CDR3: CASSSQDRGNEQFF
J: TRBJ2-1
D: TRBD1
V: TRBV5-5
size: -

DNA: TGTGCCAGCAATGAGCAGAGGAGAGAAGCTTTCTTT
CDR3: CASNEQRREAFF
J: TRBJ1-1
D: -
V: TRBV2
size: many

DNA: TGTGCCAGCAGCTTAGGGCCGGGTCTGGGTGGCTACACCTTC
CDR3: CASSLGPGLGGYTF
J: TRBJ1-2
D: -
V: TRBV7-8
size: many

DNA: TGTGCCAGCAGTTCGCAGGGGGTGTGGGCTGAAGCTTTCTTT
CDR3: CASSSQGVWAEAFF
J: TRBJ1-1
D: TRBD1
V: TRBV12-3/TRBV12-4
size: few

DNA: TGTGCCAGCAGCTTACCAGGGGGCAGCTCCTACAATGAGCAGTTCTTC
CDR3: CASSLPGGSSYNEQFF
J: TRBJ2-1
D: TRBD1
V: TRBV7-2
size: many

DNA: TGTGCCAGCAGGGCGCAGGGTCTAGCGGGGACCGGGGAGCTGTTTTTT
CDR3: CASRAQGLAGTGELFF
J: TRBJ2-2
D: TRBD2
V: TRBV11-3
size: few

DNA: TGTGCCAGCAGCCCCTTCATCCCTAGCACAGATACGCAGTATTTT
CDR3: CASSPFIPSTDTQYF
J: TRBJ2-3
D: -
V: TRBV7-2
size: many

DNA: TGTGCCAGCAGTTTGGGTCCCACTAATTCACCCCTCCACTTT
CDR3: CASSLGPTNSPLHF
J: TRBJ1-6
D: -
V: TRBV12-3/TRBV12-4
size: -

DNA: TGTGCCACCACCCTCCCCTTTAGCGGGTGGCGATCCTACAATGAGCAGTTCTTC
CDR3: CATTLPFSGWRSYNEQFF
J: TRBJ2-1
D: TRBD2
V: TRBV24-1
size: many

DNA: TGTGCCAGCAGTCAGGGGACAGGGAGTGAAAAACTGTTTTTT
CDR3: CASSQGTGSEKLFF
J: TRBJ1-4
D: TRBD1
V: TRBV28
size: few